What follows are 29 T cell receptor beta chains derived from one specimen sequenced in a study of cytomegalovirus exposure and HLA in healthy donors. This PCR relied on a set of 60 Vbeta primers and 13 Jbeta primers. Clones were read by immunoSEQ multiplex PCR, and TCRdb kept only the in-frame ones, dropping some. The sample lists some 170,000 clones, about 80% occurring once. The specimen sequenced was PBMCs. Every receptor here comes from a man between 18 and 35 years old in good health and CMV-seropositive.

This clone was seen a few times. The rearrangement joins TRBV2 to TRBJ2-3, with 9 bases aligning to TRBD1. V lost 1 base and J lost 2; bases outside the gene matches: 7. The CDR3 is made up of 17 amino acids. Looked up from germline, CDR1 is SNHLY and CDR2 is FYNNEI. The CDR3 loop reads CASSEDRGHPATDTQYF. The CDR3 DNA is TGTGCCAGCAGTGAAGACAGGGGGCACCCTGCCACAGATACGCAGTATTTT.

This chain joins TRBV7-8 and TRBJ2-5, with 8 positions matching TRBD1. This CDR3 is 14 amino acids long. Trimming cost V 6 bases and J 4 bases; bases outside gene matches: 7. Germline values: CDR1 SGHVS, CDR2 FQNEAQ. The CDR3 region has the DNA TGTGCCAGCAGTACAGGGGGTTTGGCAGAGACCCAGTACTTC. As protein: CASSTGGLAETQYF.

This clone was seen once. CDR3 DNA sequence: TGTGCCTGGAGTGGTGGACAGGGGCGAGGAAGAACCGGGGAGCTGTTTTTT. It is translated as CAWSGGQGRGRTGELFF. The gene calls are TRBV30 and TRBJ2-2, with 9 positions matching TRBD1. Trimming at V came to 1 base and at J to 5 bases, leaving 11 bases not matched to a gene. The CDR3 spans 17 residues. Germline V gene lookup returns CDR1 GTSNPN and CDR2 SVGIG (reference sequence).

The sample holds a few counts of this clone. The chain is built from TRBV7-9 and TRBJ2-7; the match to TRBD2 covers 9 bases. Germline CDR1 SEHNR, CDR2 FQNEAQ (reference sequence). The CDR3 is 16 residues long. Trimming cost V 5 bases and J 1 base; bases outside gene matches: 9. CDR3 protein: CASSPVAGVVSYEQYF. As DNA, the CDR3 is TGTGCCAGCAGCCCCGTAGCGGGAGTCGTTTCCTACGAGCAGTACTTC. The variable domain in full, completed from reference TRBV7-9 and TRBJ2-7, reads DTGVSQNPRHKITKRGQNVTFRCDPISEHNRLYWYRQTLGQGPEFLTYFQNEAQLEKSRLLSDRFSAERPKGSFSTLEIQRTEQGDSAMYLCASSPVAGVVSYEQYFGPGTRLTVT.

The CDR3 loop is CASSLEQANGYTF. The CDR3 nucleotides are TGCGCCAGCAGCTTGGAGCAGGCAAATGGCTACACCTTC. The chain links TRBV5-1 to TRBJ1-2; D remains unclear. Germline CDR1 SGHRS, CDR2 YFSETQ. This CDR3 is built from 13 residues. The V gene lost 0 bases and the J gene lost 6 bases, with 9 bases spanning the gap.

This chain joins TRBV11-2 and TRBJ1-1; TRBD1 agrees at 9 bases. The CDR3 totals 19 residues. Germline CDR1 and CDR2: SGHAT and FQNNGV. J lost 1 base, V lost 1 base, and 13 bases had no gene match. Here the CDR3 DNA reads TGTGCCAGCAGCTTAGGCCGTTTCCGGGACAGGGTAACGAACACTGAAGCTTTCTTT. This encodes CASSLGRFRDRVTNTEAFF. The full variable domain, in which reference TRBV11-2 and TRBJ1-1 provide the parts outside the CDR3, is EAGVAQSPRYKIIEKRQSVAFWCNPISGHATLYWYQQILGQGPKLLIQFQNNGVVDDSQLPKDRFSAERLKGVDSTLKIQPAKLEDSAVYLCASSLGRFRDRVTNTEAFFGQGTRLTVV.

The J gene is TRBJ2-2, the V gene TRBV6-1; D is perhaps TRBD1 (6 bases). Germline values: CDR1 MNHNS, CDR2 SASEGT. The germline V and J ends were trimmed by 8 bases and 4 bases, with 17 bases remaining between them. The CDR3 runs to 15 residues. The CDR3 region is CASLYRANPTGELFF. CDR3 coding DNA: TGTGCCAGCCTCTACAGGGCAAACCCCACCGGGGAGCTGTTTTTT.

V is TRBV7-9 and J is TRBJ1-2; D is ambiguous. The germline gives CDR1 SEHNR, CDR2 FQNEAQ (reference sequence). This CDR3 region has 12 residues. The ends were cut back, 5 bases at V and 9 bases at J, with 13 bases in the middle. CDR3 residues: CASSTAGSRYTF. The CDR3 coding sequence is TGTGCCAGCAGCACGGCCGGGTCCCGCTACACCTTC.

This clone was counted once. The chain is built from TRBV19 and TRBJ2-7; TRBD1 agrees at 10 bases. The CDR3 length is 16 residues. Trimming removed 4 bases from V and 3 bases from J; junction bases left unmatched: 9. Germline V gene sequence: CDR1 LNHDA, CDR2 SQIVND (reference sequence). The CDR3 protein is CASSTGPGQGRYEQYF. The DNA for the CDR3 is TGTGCCAGTAGTACAGGACCGGGACAGGGGCGCTACGAGCAGTACTTC.

The chain joins TRBV23-1 to TRBJ2-7; D is possibly TRBD1 (5 bases). TRBV23-1 is an ORF, with its function uncertain. Trimming cost V 2 bases and J 3 bases, with 5 bases left between them. This CDR3 has 12 residues. Written as DNA, the CDR3 is TGCGCCAGCAGTCAAACAGGCTACGAGCAGTACTTC. As protein: CASSQTGYEQYF.

The V and J genes are TRBV28 and TRBJ1-3; the match to TRBD1 covers 8 bases. CDR1 MDHEN and CDR2 SYDVKM come from the germline V gene. The ends lost 2 bases at V and 6 bases at J; junction bases unmatched: 9. The CDR3 is 16 amino acids. CDR3 residues: CASSLTPQGEINTIYF. In DNA form, the CDR3 reads TGTGCCAGCAGTTTAACCCCACAGGGGGAGATAAACACCATATATTTT. The full variable domain, with the rest looked up from reference TRBV28 and TRBJ1-3, is DVKVTQSSRYLVKRTGEKVFLECVQDMDHENMFWYRQDPGLGLRLIYFSYDVKMKEKGDIPEGYSVSREKKERFSLILESASTNQTSMYLCASSLTPQGEINTIYFGEGSWLTVV.

V gene TRBV19 combines with J gene TRBJ2-2, with D possibly matching TRBD2 (6 bases). V was shortened by 4 bases and J by 6 bases, with 12 bases between the two germline ends. Germline CDR1 LNHDA, CDR2 SQIVND (reference sequence). The CDR3 length is 14 residues. CDR3 sequence (DNA): TGTGCCAGTAGTAGAATTGGAGGGGCCGGGGAGCTGTTTTTT. This codes for CASSRIGGAGELFF.

The J gene is TRBJ2-1, the V gene TRBV11-2; 8 bases match TRBD1. CDR1 is SGHAT, CDR2 FQNNGV, per germline. This CDR3 is 19 amino acids long. V lost 0 bases and J lost 2; bases outside the gene matches: 12. CDR3 amino acids: CASSLESQGALRAYNEQFF. The CDR3 DNA is TGTGCCAGCAGCTTAGAATCTCAGGGGGCCCTACGTGCCTACAATGAGCAGTTCTTC.

This chain connects TRBV6-4 to TRBJ1-5; 7 nucleotides line up with TRBD1. The germline V gene has CDR1 MRHNA and CDR2 SNTAGT. The CDR3 loop spans 15 amino acids. With V trimmed by 3 bases and J by 2 bases, 4 bases remained unmatched. The CDR3 DNA follows: TGTGCCAGCAGTGAGAAAGGGGGCGGCAATCAGCCCCAGCATTTT. It specifies CASSEKGGGNQPQHF.

The chain employs TRBV7-9 and TRBJ1-2; D is uncertain. Trimming cost V 0 bases and J 8 bases, with 4 bases left between them. CDR1 is SEHNR and CDR2 is FQNEAQ in the germline V gene (reference sequence). The CDR3 consists of 11 residues. For the CDR3, the DNA is TGTGCCAGCAGCTTAGCAGCCGGCTACACCTTC. It codes for CASSLAAGYTF.

The chain joins TRBV6-6 to TRBJ1-5, with D uncertain. CDR1 MNHNY and CDR2 SVGAGI come from the germline V gene (reference sequence). This CDR3 contains 15 residues. The ends were cut back, 7 bases at V and 4 bases at J, with 17 bases in the middle. The DNA of the CDR3 is TGTGCCAGCAAGGGTTCGGAGGGTCTAAATCAGCCCCAGCATTTT. It specifies CASKGSEGLNQPQHF.

The chain joins TRBV4-2 to TRBJ1-2; 8 nucleotides match TRBD1. CDR1 LGHNA and CDR2 YNFKEQ come from the germline V gene. This CDR3 comprises 19 residues. Losses at the gene ends were 0 bases for V and 4 bases for J; bases not matched to a gene: 16. CDR3 bases: TGTGCCAGCAGCCAAGAGGTCCCCTCCACAGGGGGGAGTACCTATGGCTACACCTTC. Its protein product is CASSQEVPSTGGSTYGYTF.

The chain combines TRBV5-6 with TRBJ2-7; the D gene is possibly TRBD2 (5 bases). The length of the CDR3 is 13 residues. The germline gives CDR1 SGHDT, CDR2 YYEEEE. Trimming took off 0 bases at V and 2 bases at J, with 6 bases between the two ends. CDR3 loop: CASSLASTYEQYF. In nucleotides, the CDR3 is TGTGCCAGCAGCTTGGCTAGCACCTACGAGCAGTACTTC. The full variable domain, rest sourced from reference TRBV5-6 and TRBJ2-7, is DAGVTQSPTHLIKTRGQQVTLRCSPKSGHDTVSWYQQALGQGPQFIFQYYEEEERQRGNFPDRFSGHQFPNYSSELNVNALLLGDSALYLCASSLASTYEQYFGPGTRLTVT.

The chain links TRBV28 to TRBJ1-2; D unresolved. This CDR3 has 12 amino acids. V gave up 5 bases and J gave up 4 bases, with 8 bases separating them. Germline V lookup: CDR1 MDHEN, CDR2 SYDVKM. CDR3 sequence reads: CASSPRSYGYTF. In DNA, the CDR3 is TGTGCCAGCAGTCCTAGAAGCTATGGCTACACCTTC.

This clone was counted only a few times. V and J are TRBV6-1 and TRBJ1-4, with D possibly TRBD1 on 6 matching bases. V was pared by 0 bases and J by 8 bases, with 13 bases between. The CDR3 is made up of 15 amino acids. Germline V lookup: CDR1 MNHNS, CDR2 SASEGT. The DNA for the CDR3 is TGTGCCAGCAGTGAAGCGAGAGGGGGAAACGAAAAACTGTTTTTT. Residues: CASSEARGGNEKLFF.

The V and J genes are TRBV5-1 and TRBJ1-4, with TRBD1 matching 7 bases. The CDR3 contains 15 residues. Trimming cost V 4 bases and J 4 bases; bases outside gene matches: 7. From germline, CDR1 is SGHRS and CDR2 YFSETQ. The CDR3, as DNA: TGCGCCAGCAGCCCCGGGGACAGCTATAATGAAAAACTGTTTTTT. Encoded protein: CASSPGDSYNEKLFF.

The rearrangement joins TRBV7-9 to TRBJ1-4; TRBD1 is a possible D gene (5 bases). Deletions cut 5 bases from V and 4 bases from J, with 17 bases between. Per germline, CDR1 SEHNR and CDR2 FQNEAQ (reference sequence). CDR3 length: 16 amino acids. CDR3 sequence reads: CASSKAGGELNEKLFF. The CDR3 coding sequence is TGTGCCAGCAGCAAAGCGGGGGGGGAGCTTAATGAAAAACTGTTTTTT.

A few counts support this clone. This chain links TRBV29-1 with TRBJ2-1, with 13 bases identical to TRBD2. CDR3 length: 18 amino acids. Germline CDR1 SQVTM, CDR2 ANQGSEA. The J segment lost 0 bases and the V segment lost 6 bases, leaving 11 bases of the junction unmatched. The CDR3 reads CSVGGATSGRYSYNEQFF. CDR3 DNA: TGCAGCGTGGGTGGGGCGACTAGCGGGAGGTACTCCTACAATGAGCAGTTCTTC.

V and J are TRBV7-9 and TRBJ2-2; 10 bases align to TRBD2. With V trimmed by 2 bases and J by 7 bases, 4 bases remained unmatched. The V gene's germline CDR1 is SEHNR and CDR2 FQNEAQ (reference sequence). The CDR3 extends over 15 amino acids. CDR3 nucleotides: TGTGCCAGCAGCTTACAGCGGGAGGGAATCGGGGAGCTGTTTTTT. Translated, it gives CASSLQREGIGELFF.

The chain uses TRBV9 and TRBJ2-7, with D possibly TRBD2 on 5 matching bases. Trimming took 7 bases from V and 4 from J, leaving 12 bases between them. The length of the CDR3 is 12 residues. Germline V lookup: CDR1 SGDLS, CDR2 YYNGEE. CDR3 amino acids: CASGTGNYEQYF. The CDR3 coding sequence is TGTGCCAGCGGTACCGGGAATTACGAGCAGTACTTC.

This chain joins TRBV18 and TRBJ1-1; tentatively, D is TRBD1 (5 bases). This CDR3 has 14 amino acids. The V and J ends lost 3 bases and 1 base respectively, with 9 bases between them. Looked up from germline, CDR1 is KGHSH and CDR2 is LQKENI. CDR3 sequence: CASSPGGGNTEAFF. CDR3 nucleotides: TGTGCCAGCTCACCGGGGGGAGGGAACACTGAAGCTTTCTTT.

The rearrangement uses TRBV19 and TRBJ1-5, with D hard to call. The CDR3 has 15 residues. With 7 bases removed from V and 5 bases from J, the gap between germline ends came to 18 bases. Germline lookup yields CDR1 LNHDA and CDR2 SQIVND (reference sequence). For the CDR3, the DNA is TGTGCCAGTACCCCGGGAGGACTTGGAGATCAGCCCCAGCATTTT. As protein: CASTPGGLGDQPQHF.

This clone appeared a single time. The rearrangement joins TRBV6-1 to TRBJ1-5, with D unclear. The CDR3 covers 13 residues. Germline CDR1 reads MNHNS; CDR2 reads SASEGT. Trimming stripped 3 bases from V and 2 bases from J, with 5 bases between. The CDR3 DNA reads as TGTGCCAGCAGTGAGTCGGGCAATCAGCCCCAGCATTTT. This codes for CASSESGNQPQHF.

The gene calls are TRBV7-9 and TRBJ2-3, with 13 bases fitting TRBD2. V dropped 4 bases and J dropped 3; count of bases not matched to a gene: 10. The CDR3 is 18 residues long. Germline CDR1 is SEHNR and CDR2 is FQNEAQ (reference sequence). Here the CDR3 reads CASSSPGLAGPRTDTQYF. The CDR3, as DNA: TGTGCCAGCAGCTCCCCGGGACTAGCGGGACCTAGGACAGATACGCAGTATTTT.